What follows are 10 T cell receptor beta chains derived from one specimen sequenced in a study of control samples from healthy donors and cancer patients. Assay used: immunoSEQ multiplex PCR; TCRdb lists only in-frame clones, some missing. The data hold about 94,000 clones, with 90% observed a single time. Sequencing was performed on blood. Receptors originate from a woman between 18 and 30 years old in good health.

V is TRBV28 and J is TRBJ2-1; D gene unclear. The CDR3 covers 15 residues. From germline, CDR1 is MDHEN and CDR2 SYDVKM. Between the trimmed V and J ends, which lost 2 bases and 0 bases, there was a span of 8 bases. The CDR3 bases are TGTGCCAGCAGTTTACAAGTTTCCTCCTACAATGAGCAGTTCTTC. Translation gives CASSLQVSSYNEQFF. The variable domain in full, completed from reference TRBV28 and TRBJ2-1, reads DVKVTQSSRYLVKRTGEKVFLECVQDMDHENMFWYRQDPGLGLRLIYFSYDVKMKEKGDIPEGYSVSREKKERFSLILESASTNQTSMYLCASSLQVSSYNEQFFGPGTRLTVL.

The rearrangement uses TRBV10-3 and TRBJ2-7; 11 bases agree with TRBD1. This CDR3 comprises 13 residues. Germline V gene lookup returns CDR1 ENHRY and CDR2 SYGVKD. V was pared by 10 bases and J by 1 base, with 3 bases of the junction left unmatched. The CDR3 sequence: CATWDRGSYEQYF. The CDR3 DNA follows: TGTGCCACCTGGGACAGGGGGTCCTACGAGCAGTACTTC.

V is TRBV6-1 and J is TRBJ1-2, with D hard to call. This CDR3 has 14 residues. Germline V CDR1 and CDR2: MNHNS, SASEGT. V dropped 3 bases and J dropped 6 bases, with 14 bases sitting between them. Written as DNA, the CDR3 is TGTGCCAGCAGTGACCTTGGCGGGGTAAATGGCTACACCTTC. Translated: CASSDLGGVNGYTF.

This clone occurred once. The chain recombines TRBV5-8 with TRBJ2-2; D is tentatively TRBD1 or TRBD2 (5 bases each). Trimming removed 0 bases at V and 4 bases at J, with 13 bases between. The CDR3 contains 16 residues. CDR1 is SGHTS, CDR2 YDEGEE, per germline. This chain's CDR3 is CASSLAGASGTGELFF. CDR3 DNA: TGTGCCAGCAGCTTGGCCGGGGCTTCAGGCACCGGGGAGCTGTTTTTT.

This chain joins TRBV24-1 and TRBJ1-4; D remains ambiguous. The CDR3 totals 13 residues. Germline CDR1 KGHDR, CDR2 SFDVKD. V lost 2 bases and J lost 9, with 9 bases in between. CDR3 coding DNA: TGTGCCACCAGTGATTATGACGGACAAAAACTGTTTTTT. Its translation: CATSDYDGQKLFF.

This clone was picked up one time. The chain uses TRBV12-3 or TRBV12-4 and TRBJ1-6, with D tentatively TRBD1 (5 bases). CDR3 size: 13 residues. Deletions cut 6 bases from V and 9 bases from J, with 12 bases between. For the CDR3, the DNA is TGTGCCAGCAGCCCACCTGGGGGTTCACCCCTCCACTTT. Protein product: CASSPPGGSPLHF.

This chain connects TRBV7-9 to TRBJ2-1; weak D call: TRBD1 (5 bases). V was shortened by 6 bases and J by 8 bases, with 23 bases between the two germline ends. The germline V gene encodes CDR1 SEHNR and CDR2 FQNEAQ (reference sequence). The CDR3 is made up of 16 amino acids. CDR3 in DNA: TGTGCCAGCAGACAACCCGGCGGTAAGGGGCAGGATGAGCAGTTCTTC. This codes for CASRQPGGKGQDEQFF.

The chain has TRBV7-9 and TRBJ1-1, with D unclear. CDR3 size: 11 residues. Trimming took 5 bases from V and 7 from J, leaving 8 bases between them. Germline CDR1 reads SEHNR; CDR2 reads FQNEAQ (reference sequence). The CDR3 sequence is CASSETREAFF. CDR3 bases: TGTGCCAGCAGCGAGACTCGTGAAGCTTTCTTT.

This clone was recorded only once. The gene calls are TRBV9 and TRBJ2-2; no reliable D call. The V gene's germline CDR1 is SGDLS and CDR2 YYNGEE. Trimming pared 3 bases from V and 5 bases from J, leaving 11 bases between. The CDR3 runs to 14 residues. CDR3 sequence: CASSAQLGTGELFF. The CDR3 region has the DNA TGTGCCAGCAGCGCCCAACTGGGGACCGGGGAGCTGTTTTTT.

The rearrangement links TRBV29-1 to TRBJ1-2; tentatively, D is TRBD1 (6 bases). The CDR3 spans 15 residues. V lost 3 bases and J 4 bases, leaving 18 bases between the germline ends. Germline V gene sequence: CDR1 SQVTM, CDR2 ANQGSEA. CDR3 sequence (DNA): TGCAGCGTTGACGGTGGTCCCGGGACACCCTATGGCTACACCTTC. Translated, it gives CSVDGGPGTPYGYTF.